Listed below are T cell receptor beta chains from one sample, sequenced in a study of T-cell reconstitution after alpha-beta-depleted transplantation in children. Each CDR3 protein gets one entry after TCRdb re-called the PCR reads with MiXCR. The sample includes 300,000 to 400,000 distinct CDR3 sequences, 15% to 20% of them seen just once. Sample: PBMCs, mostly from graft donor cells, taken 360 days after TCRalphabeta/CD19-depleted stem cell transplant. The receptors stem from a male patient between 2 and 15 years old who had a stem cell transplant for acute lymphoblastic leukemia, so the T cells may come from the graft donor. The CDR3 runs from the conserved cysteine through the conserved F or W. A D gene is named only where the DNA matches it firmly. Clone sizes are given selectively: once, few, many, or a class where the clone is expanded.

V	J	size	D	CDR3	DNA
TRBV25-1	TRBJ1-1	many	.	CASSIQGNTEAFF	TGTGCCAGCAGTATCCAGGGGAACACTGAAGCTTTCTTT
TRBV4-3	TRBJ2-3	.	TRBD2	CASSQDSGYGTDTQYF	TGCGCCAGCAGCCAAGATAGCGGGTATGGCACAGATACGCAGTATTTT
TRBV7-9	TRBJ1-1	.	TRBD1	CASSLLWTGGLDTEAFF	TGTGCCAGCAGCTTACTTTGGACAGGGGGCCTTGACACTGAAGCTTTCTTT
TRBV3-1	TRBJ2-5	.	TRBD1	CASSYRDSFYQETQYF	TGTGCCAGCAGCTACCGGGACAGTTTTTATCAAGAGACCCAGTACTTC
TRBV4-1	TRBJ2-2	.	.	CASSQAGSGKTGELFF	TGCGCCAGCAGCCAAGCCGGATCTGGCAAGACCGGGGAGCTGTTTTTT
TRBV4-2	TRBJ2-3	.	.	CASSLGSVKHTQYF	TGTGCCAGCAGCCTCGGGTCTGTAAAGCATACGCAGTATTTT
TRBV20-1	TRBJ2-3	many	TRBD2	CSATGLAAYTDTQYF	TGCAGTGCTACTGGACTAGCGGCTTACACAGATACGCAGTATTTT
TRBV5-1	TRBJ2-1	many	.	CASSLETEQFF	TGCGCCAGCAGCCTCGAAACTGAGCAGTTCTTC
TRBV12-3/TRBV12-4	TRBJ2-2	.	TRBD2	CASSLSGVNTGELFF	TGTGCCAGCAGTTTAAGCGGGGTGAACACCGGGGAGCTGTTTTTT
TRBV7-8	TRBJ1-1	.	TRBD1	CASSLVAGQDTEAFF	TGTGCCAGCAGCTTAGTGGCCGGACAGGACACTGAAGCTTTCTTT
TRBV20-1	TRBJ2-5	many	.	CSARDPVSQETQYF	TGCAGTGCTAGAGATCCGGTGTCCCAAGAGACCCAGTACTTC
TRBV4-1	TRBJ2-1	few	.	CASSQAHEQFF	TGCGCCAGCAGCCAGGCCCATGAGCAGTTCTTC
TRBV6-4	TRBJ1-1	few	.	CASSDGQNTEAFF	TGTGCCAGCAGTGACGGACAGAACACTGAAGCTTTCTTT
TRBV12-3/TRBV12-4	TRBJ2-7	few	TRBD1	CASSLLYGQASYEQYF	TGTGCCAGCAGTTTACTGTATGGACAGGCCTCCTACGAGCAGTACTTC
TRBV30	TRBJ2-7	.	TRBD1	CAWSVYRGQGQYF	TGTGCCTGGAGTGTGTACAGGGGTCAGGGGCAGTACTTC
TRBV29-1	TRBJ2-1	few	.	CSVETVRSYNEQFF	TGCAGCGTTGAAACAGTAAGATCCTACAATGAGCAGTTCTTC
TRBV6-2/TRBV6-3	TRBJ2-7	.	.	CASSRGTSTFLSYEQYF	TGTGCCAGCAGTCGCGGGACCTCAACCTTTCTTTCCTACGAGCAGTACTTC
TRBV9	TRBJ2-7	few	TRBD2	CASSVGLEIYEQYF	TGTGCCAGCAGCGTGGGACTAGAGATCTACGAGCAGTACTTC
TRBV9	TRBJ2-5	.	TRBD2	CASSPGLAVMGETQYF	TGTGCCAGCAGCCCGGGACTAGCGGTCATGGGAGAGACCCAGTACTTC
TRBV19	TRBJ2-1	.	.	CASSIGTADPFF	TGTGCCAGTAGTATTGGGACCGCCGACCCGTTCTTC
TRBV13	TRBJ2-1	.	TRBD2	CASSASSGRAAEQFF	TGTGCCAGCAGCGCCTCTAGCGGGAGGGCAGCTGAGCAGTTCTTC
TRBV25-1	TRBJ2-4	.	.	CASSEYGPAGKNIQYF	TGTGCCAGCAGTGAATATGGGCCCGCGGGTAAAAACATTCAGTACTTC